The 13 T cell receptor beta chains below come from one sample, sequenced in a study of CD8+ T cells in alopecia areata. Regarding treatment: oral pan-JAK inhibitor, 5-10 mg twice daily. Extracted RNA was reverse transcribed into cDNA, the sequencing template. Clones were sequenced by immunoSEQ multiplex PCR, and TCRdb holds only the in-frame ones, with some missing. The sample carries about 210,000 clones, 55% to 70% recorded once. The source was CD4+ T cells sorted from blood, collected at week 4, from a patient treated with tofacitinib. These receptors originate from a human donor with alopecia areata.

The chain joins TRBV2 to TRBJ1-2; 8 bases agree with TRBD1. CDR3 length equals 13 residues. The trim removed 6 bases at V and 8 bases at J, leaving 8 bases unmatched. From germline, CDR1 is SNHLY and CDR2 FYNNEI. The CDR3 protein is CASSAGQERGYTF. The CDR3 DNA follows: TGTGCCAGCAGCGCGGGACAGGAGCGGGGCTACACCTTC.

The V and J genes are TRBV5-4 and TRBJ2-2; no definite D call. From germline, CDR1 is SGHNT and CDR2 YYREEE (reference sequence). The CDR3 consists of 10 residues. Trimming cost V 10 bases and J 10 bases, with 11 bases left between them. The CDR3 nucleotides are TGTGCCTTCGGTTCAGCGGAGCTGTTTTTT. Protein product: CAFGSAELFF.

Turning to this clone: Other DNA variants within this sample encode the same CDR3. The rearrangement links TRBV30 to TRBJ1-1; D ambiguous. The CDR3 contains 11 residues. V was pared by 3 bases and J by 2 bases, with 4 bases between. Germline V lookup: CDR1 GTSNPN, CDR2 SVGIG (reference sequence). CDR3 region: CAWSRNTEAFF. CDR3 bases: TGTGCCTGGAGCCGAAACACTGAAGCTTTCTTT.

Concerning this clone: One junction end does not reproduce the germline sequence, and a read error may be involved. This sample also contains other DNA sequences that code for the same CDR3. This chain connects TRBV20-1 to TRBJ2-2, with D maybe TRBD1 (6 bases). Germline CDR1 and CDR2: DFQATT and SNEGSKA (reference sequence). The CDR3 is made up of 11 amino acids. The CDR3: CSARGGGELFF. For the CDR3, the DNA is TGCAGTGCGAGAGGGGGAGGGGAGCTGTTTTTT.

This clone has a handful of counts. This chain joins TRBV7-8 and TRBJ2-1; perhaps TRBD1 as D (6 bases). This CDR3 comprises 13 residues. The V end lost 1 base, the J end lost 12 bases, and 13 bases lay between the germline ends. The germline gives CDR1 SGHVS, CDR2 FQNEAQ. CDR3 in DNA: TGTGCCAGCAGCTTAGGGGCAGGGGTAGGGCAGTTCTTC. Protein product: CASSLGAGVGQFF.

The CDR3 sequence: CASSWVSGGGRGYEQYF. The CDR3 DNA is TGTGCCAGCAGCTGGGTTTCAGGGGGGGGCCGAGGCTACGAGCAGTACTTC. The chain uses TRBV7-8 and TRBJ2-7; D might be TRBD1 or TRBD2, each matching 7 bases. This CDR3 contains 17 residues. Germline CDR1 and CDR2: SGHVS and FQNEAQ. V was shortened by 4 bases and J by 3 bases, with 22 bases between the two germline ends. Full variable domain (remainder filled in from reference TRBV7-8 and TRBJ2-7): GAGVSQSPRYKVAKRGQDVALRCDPISGHVSLFWYQQALGQGPEFLTYFQNEAQLDKSGLPSDRFFAERPEGSVSTLKIQRTQQEDSAVYLCASSWVSGGGRGYEQYFGPGTRLTVT.

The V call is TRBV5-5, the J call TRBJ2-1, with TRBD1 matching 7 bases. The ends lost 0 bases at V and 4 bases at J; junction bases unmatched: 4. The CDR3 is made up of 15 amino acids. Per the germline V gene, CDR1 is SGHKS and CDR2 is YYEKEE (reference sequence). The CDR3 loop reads CASSLGQGVYNEQFF. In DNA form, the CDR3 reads TGTGCCAGCAGCTTGGGGCAGGGGGTGTACAATGAGCAGTTCTTC. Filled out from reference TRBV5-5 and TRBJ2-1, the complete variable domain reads DAGVTQSPTHLIKTRGQQVTLRCSPISGHKSVSWYQQVLGQGPQFIFQYYEKEERGRGNFPDRFSARQFPNYSSELNVNALLLGDSALYLCASSLGQGVYNEQFFGPGTRLTVL.

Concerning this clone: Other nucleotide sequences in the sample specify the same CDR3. The CDR3 sequence is CASSLIREDGYTF. The CDR3, as DNA: TGTGCCAGCAGTTTAATCCGAGAGGATGGCTACACCTTC. V gene TRBV28 combines with J gene TRBJ1-2; D is unclear. V lost 2 bases and J 6 bases, leaving 10 bases between the germline ends. The CDR3 is 13 amino acids. The germline V gene has CDR1 MDHEN and CDR2 SYDVKM.

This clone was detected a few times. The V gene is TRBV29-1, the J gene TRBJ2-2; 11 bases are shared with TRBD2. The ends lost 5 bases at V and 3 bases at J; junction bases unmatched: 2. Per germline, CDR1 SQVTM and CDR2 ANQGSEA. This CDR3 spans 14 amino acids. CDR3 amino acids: CSVLAGGHTGELFF. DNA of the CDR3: TGCAGCGTTCTAGCGGGGGGACACACCGGGGAGCTGTTTTTT.

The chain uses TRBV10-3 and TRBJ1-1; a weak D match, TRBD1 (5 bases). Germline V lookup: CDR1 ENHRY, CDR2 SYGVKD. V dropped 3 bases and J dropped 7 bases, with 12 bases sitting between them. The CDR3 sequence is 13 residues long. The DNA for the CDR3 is TGTGCCATCAGTGAAGGACGGGGACGTGAAGCTTTCTTT. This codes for CAISEGRGREAFF.

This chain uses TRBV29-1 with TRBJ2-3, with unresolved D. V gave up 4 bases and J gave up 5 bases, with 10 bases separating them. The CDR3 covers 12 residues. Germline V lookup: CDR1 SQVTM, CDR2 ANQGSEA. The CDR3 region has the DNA TGCAGCGTTGTCCCACGGGTAGATACGCAGTATTTT. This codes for CSVVPRVDTQYF.

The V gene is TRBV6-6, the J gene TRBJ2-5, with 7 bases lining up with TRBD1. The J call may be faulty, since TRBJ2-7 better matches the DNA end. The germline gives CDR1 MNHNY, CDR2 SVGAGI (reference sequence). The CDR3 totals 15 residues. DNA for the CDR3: TGTGCCAGCAGTTATGGTCCGGGACAGAGGTACGAGCAGTACTTC. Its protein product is CASSYGPGQRYEQYF.

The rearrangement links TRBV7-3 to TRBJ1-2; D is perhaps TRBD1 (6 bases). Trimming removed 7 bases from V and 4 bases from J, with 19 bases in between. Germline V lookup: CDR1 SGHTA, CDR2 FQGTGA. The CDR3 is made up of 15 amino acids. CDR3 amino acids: CASTVEPGDSYGYTF. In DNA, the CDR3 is TGTGCCAGCACCGTGGAGCCAGGGGACTCCTATGGCTACACCTTC.